This T cell receptor beta chain originates from a study of beta chain features in type 1 diabetes. Findings of the study overall: Cells that show high TCR expression could be over-represented by cDNA sequencing.

The CDR3 length is 15 residues. Trimming removed 3 bases from V and 2 bases from J, with 11 bases in between. Germline CDR1 KGHSH, CDR2 LQKENI. With respect to this clone: Its matching antigen is unknown. At the DNA level, this CDR3 is encoded by other sequences in the same sample as well.

Investigators reverse transcribed all isolated RNA, so they sequenced expressed TCRB transcripts. Profiling relied on immunoSEQ multiplex PCR, and the TCRdb table lists in-frame clones only, not all of them. The profile shows under 500,000 clones, approximately 30% of them singletons. This receptor was taken from a man aged 18 to 29 in good health. Sequencing was done on a sample of naive CD4+ T cells from blood. The chain has TRBV18 and TRBJ2-1; a possible D gene is TRBD2 (5 bases). The CDR3 protein is CASSPTSGAYNEQFF. The CDR3 coding sequence is TGTGCCAGCTCACCGACCAGCGGAGCCTACAATGAGCAGTTCTTC.